This T cell receptor (beta chain) came from a study of T-cell memory formation after mild COVID-19. Study results and limitations: Pre-infection memory held some responding clones, suggesting pre-existing cross-reactive T cells responded.

Researchers used 5'RACE with constant-segment primers to make TCR alpha and TCR beta cDNA libraries that carry sample barcodes and UMIs. TCRdb called the 5' RACE reads again in MiXCR, with one record for every CDR3 protein. The data show roughly 300,000 distinct CDR3 sequences, roughly 15% seen once. Trimming took 6 bases from V and 2 from J, leaving 7 bases between them. In germline, CDR1 is DFQATT, CDR2 SNEGSKA (reference sequence). This CDR3 is 12 amino acids long. In its sample, this clonotype was seen a few times. What it binds is unknown. The rearrangement uses TRBV20-1 and TRBJ2-2, with D unresolved. The sequencing sample was made of PBMCs or a T cell subset sorted from them (not recorded which). The clonotype was recovered from a man aged 18 to 29 who had mild COVID-19 (a few samples of this study predate the infection). Cell type and time point are not known. The CDR3 DNA reads as TGCAGTGCGACTCCAAACACCGGGGAGCTGTTTTTT. The encoded protein is CSATPNTGELFF.